This T cell receptor beta chain came from a study of T cell responses to AZD1222 COVID-19 vaccine. Overall study context: Second-dose groups at about 4 or about 12 weeks were pooled. Study-wide results and limits: In the spike-specific TCR repertoire, nearly half reportedly target unmutated variant regions. Donors in the cohort were predominantly white British and more often female, and clonal diversity was possibly underestimated. Vaccine-associated CD4 TCRs spanned spike, dominant at 160-218 and 743-854.

Generated by immunoSEQ multiplex PCR, the TCRdb table keeps only in-frame clones and is missing some. Of 100,000 to 150,000 clones listed, over 90% are singletons. Comments on this clone: Its antigen is currently unknown.

In germline, CDR1 is SGHTA, CDR2 FQGNSA. The CDR3 contains 15 residues. The junction had 3 bases not matched to a gene; V was cut back by 2 bases and J by 2 bases. This TCR was sampled from an adult in good health. The sample here was peripheral blood, taken on day 0 of AZD1222 vaccination. The V and J genes are TRBV7-2 and TRBJ2-1, with TRBD1 matching over 7 bases. The CDR3 loop is CASSLNRGTYNEQFF. CDR3 DNA: TGTGCCAGCAGCTTAAACAGGGGCACCTACAATGAGCAGTTCTTC.